One and the same sample provided the 22 T cell receptor beta chains below, sequenced in a study of blood T cell repertoires in COVID-19. Some clones are missing from TCRdb's copy, which holds only in-frame ones; the method was immunoSEQ multiplex PCR. Of 150,000 to 200,000 clones listed, less than 90% are singletons. Material for sequencing was peripheral blood. These receptors all stem from a woman aged 55-69 years with COVID-19, enrolled during active disease.

The chain recombines TRBV19 with TRBJ2-5; 14 nucleotides agree with TRBD2. Per the germline V gene, CDR1 is LNHDA and CDR2 is SQIVND (reference sequence). The CDR3 sequence is 16 residues long. After removal of 4 bases from V and 5 bases from J, the junction contained 6 bases not matched to a gene. CDR3 sequence (DNA): TGTGCCAGTAGTACGACTAGCGGGAGGGCCAGGGAGACCCAGTACTTC. Its translation is CASSTTSGRARETQYF.

This chain joins TRBV7-9 and TRBJ2-3, with 11 positions matching TRBD2. V lost 5 bases and J lost 8; bases outside the gene matches: 9. Germline V lookup: CDR1 SEHNR, CDR2 FQNEAQ (reference sequence). The CDR3 loop spans 15 amino acids. The CDR3 DNA is TGTGCCAGCAGCCAGGGACTAGCGGTACAAGGTACGCAGTATTTT. It specifies CASSQGLAVQGTQYF.

This sequence joins TRBV9 and TRBJ2-7; 8 positions match TRBD1. J gave up 4 bases and V 0 bases, and 3 bases lay outside the gene matches. The CDR3 length is 14 residues. Germline CDR1 and CDR2: SGDLS and YYNGEE. The CDR3 bases are TGTGCCAGCAGCGTAGGACAGGGGCGATACGAGCAGTACTTC. Residues: CASSVGQGRYEQYF.

The chain combines TRBV7-2 with TRBJ2-5; 8 nucleotides agree with TRBD2. The germline V gene has CDR1 SGHTA and CDR2 FQGNSA. With 1 base clipped from V and 5 bases from J, the junction kept 12 bases outside the gene matches. This CDR3 region has 17 residues. CDR3: CASSLEVESGRRETQYF. DNA for the CDR3: TGTGCCAGCAGCTTAGAAGTAGAGAGCGGGAGAAGGGAGACCCAGTACTTC.

This chain uses TRBV4-3 with TRBJ2-7; 10 positions match TRBD2. V lost 4 bases and J lost 2; bases outside the gene matches: 5. The CDR3 spans 15 residues. The germline V gene has CDR1 LGHNA and CDR2 YSLEER. CDR3 amino acids: CASSPQAGGPYEQYF. In DNA, the CDR3 is TGCGCCAGCAGCCCTCAAGCGGGAGGGCCCTACGAGCAGTACTTC.

This chain links TRBV19 with TRBJ2-7; 11 bases agree with TRBD1. Trimming at V came to 5 bases and at J to 4 bases, leaving 4 bases not matched to a gene. The CDR3 extends over 14 amino acids. Germline CDR1 LNHDA, CDR2 SQIVND (reference sequence). CDR3 protein: CASSGQGAGYEQYF. The CDR3 DNA reads TGTGCCAGTAGTGGACAGGGGGCAGGGTACGAGCAGTACTTC.

V is TRBV7-9 and J is TRBJ2-2, with 7 nucleotides matching TRBD1. V was clipped by 5 bases and J by 2 bases; unmatched bases: 8. From germline, CDR1 is SEHNR and CDR2 FQNEAQ (reference sequence). The CDR3 spans 16 residues. CDR3 sequence: CASSPPGQPNTGELFF. The CDR3 DNA sequence: TGTGCCAGCAGCCCCCCGGGACAGCCTAACACCGGGGAGCTGTTTTTT.

This chain joins TRBV28 and TRBJ1-5, with a tentative D call TRBD1 (6 bases). The V gene's germline CDR1 is MDHEN and CDR2 SYDVKM. The V end was cut by 8 bases, the J end by 6 bases, with 11 bases between. This CDR3 region has 12 residues. The DNA for the CDR3 is TGTGCCAGCCTGGTAGGGGGTCAGCCCCAGCATTTT. It specifies CASLVGGQPQHF.

CDR3 bases: TGTGCCAGCTCACCTACTAGGGAGTTCTATTTT. Protein sequence: CASSPTREFYF. The rearrangement uses TRBV18 and TRBJ2-3, with D possibly TRBD2 on 5 matching bases. CDR3 length: 11 residues. CDR1 and CDR2 from the germline V gene are KGHSH and LQKENI. V lost 3 bases and J lost 15, with 13 bases in between.

This clone was counted a few times. The CDR3 DNA reads as TGTGCCAGCAGCTTGGGGGCAGCTGGAAACACCATATATTTT. Translating it yields CASSLGAAGNTIYF. The chain joins TRBV11-2 to TRBJ1-3; weak D call: TRBD1 (6 bases). Germline CDR1 reads SGHAT; CDR2 reads FQNNGV. The CDR3 loop spans 14 amino acids. V was trimmed by 3 bases and J by 2 bases, leaving 8 bases between them.

The genes are TRBV19 and TRBJ2-1; D is possibly TRBD2 (5 bases). The CDR3 totals 13 residues. V lost 5 bases and J 7 bases, leaving 12 bases between the germline ends. Germline V gene data show CDR1 as LNHDA and CDR2 as SQIVND (reference sequence). The CDR3 nucleotides read TGTGCCAGTAGTGTCGGACTGCCGAATGAGCAGTTCTTC. Its translation: CASSVGLPNEQFF.

V and J are TRBV7-2 and TRBJ1-6; 7 bases map to TRBD1. From germline, CDR1 is SGHTA and CDR2 FQGNSA. V lost 4 bases, J lost 6 bases, and 6 bases stayed unmatched. The CDR3 is 15 residues long. CDR3 nucleotides: TGTGCCAGCAGCTCCGACAGGGCGGGTAATTCACCCCTCCACTTT. As protein: CASSSDRAGNSPLHF.

A few counts support this clone. V usage is TRBV19 and J usage is TRBJ1-4; 8 bases line up with TRBD1. With V trimmed by 10 bases and J by 8 bases, 9 bases remained unmatched. Germline V gene data show CDR1 as LNHDA and CDR2 as SQIVND (reference sequence). This CDR3 is 13 amino acids long. DNA of the CDR3: TGTGCCACCTCGGACAGGGAATCAGAAAAACTGTTTTTT. The encoded protein is CATSDRESEKLFF.

V and J are TRBV19 and TRBJ2-7, with 8 bases identical to TRBD1. There are 12 residues in the CDR3. J was trimmed by 2 bases and V by 8 bases; bases with no gene match: 2. Germline values: CDR1 LNHDA, CDR2 SQIVND (reference sequence). The CDR3 loop reads CASPGGPYEQYF. The DNA of the CDR3 is TGTGCCAGTCCAGGGGGCCCCTACGAGCAGTACTTC.

The chain has TRBV24-1 and TRBJ2-1; 9 bases map to TRBD2. In germline, CDR1 is KGHDR, CDR2 SFDVKD. V dropped 4 bases and J dropped 3; count of bases not matched to a gene: 6. The CDR3 covers 16 residues. The chain's CDR3 is CATSDRVAGVYNEQFF. In nucleotides, the CDR3 is TGTGCCACCAGTGACCGGGTAGCGGGGGTCTACAATGAGCAGTTCTTC.

The chain has TRBV11-2 and TRBJ2-1, with 12 bases aligning to TRBD1. Trimming removed 6 bases from V and 9 bases from J; junction bases left unmatched: 9. This CDR3 spans 15 amino acids. Germline V gives CDR1 SGHAT, CDR2 FQNNGV. This chain's CDR3 is CASRRRGQGAGEQFF. In DNA form, the CDR3 reads TGTGCCAGCAGACGACGGGGACAGGGGGCTGGTGAGCAGTTCTTC. Drawing the rest from reference TRBV11-2 and TRBJ2-1, the complete variable domain is EAGVAQSPRYKIIEKRQSVAFWCNPISGHATLYWYQQILGQGPKLLIQFQNNGVVDDSQLPKDRFSAERLKGVDSTLKIQPAKLEDSAVYLCASRRRGQGAGEQFFGPGTRLTVL.

The chain joins TRBV5-1 to TRBJ2-1; TRBD2 matches 8 bases. J was trimmed by 1 base and V by 2 bases; bases with no gene match: 11. Germline-derived CDR1 and CDR2 are SGHRS and YFSETQ. This CDR3 contains 18 residues. CDR3 region: CASSFGTSGGASYNEQFF. The CDR3 region has the DNA TGCGCCAGCAGCTTTGGAACTAGCGGAGGCGCGTCCTACAATGAGCAGTTCTTC.

The chain links TRBV7-9 to TRBJ2-2, with a weak D call TRBD1 (6 bases). V gave up 0 bases and J gave up 2 bases, with 16 bases separating them. CDR3 length: 18 amino acids. Looked up from germline, CDR1 is SEHNR and CDR2 is FQNEAQ (reference sequence). The CDR3 reads CASSLAAGVGSNTGELFF. The DNA of the CDR3 is TGTGCCAGCAGCTTAGCCGCAGGGGTCGGCTCAAACACCGGGGAGCTGTTTTTT.

The chain carries TRBV28 and TRBJ2-1, with D perhaps TRBD2 (6 bases). CDR3 size: 16 residues. The V end was cut by 7 bases, the J end by 0 bases, with 16 bases between. Germline values: CDR1 MDHEN, CDR2 SYDVKM. The CDR3 bases are TGTGCCAGCACCCTGGGACTTCTCGGCTCCTACAATGAGCAGTTCTTC. This translates into CASTLGLLGSYNEQFF.

DNA of the CDR3: TGCAGCCATACACCTACCTTTTTACAGGGGGATACGCAGTATTTT. It specifies CSHTPTFLQGDTQYF. The J gene is TRBJ2-3, the V gene TRBV29-1, with 7 bases identical to TRBD1. The J segment lost 6 bases and the V segment lost 8 bases, leaving 17 bases of the junction unmatched. Germline assignment: CDR1 SQVTM and CDR2 ANQGSEA. The CDR3 is made up of 15 amino acids.

This sequence joins TRBV9 and TRBJ2-1, with 11 bases lining up with TRBD2. This CDR3 is built from 20 residues. V trimming: 3 bases; J trimming: 7 bases; junction bases outside the gene matches: 21. Germline V CDR1 and CDR2: SGDLS, YYNGEE. CDR3 coding DNA: TGTGCCAGCAGCGGAGAGGGACAAAGCAACCCACTAGCGGGAGCAAATGAGCAGTTCTTC. Protein: CASSGEGQSNPLAGANEQFF.

This sequence joins TRBV28 and TRBJ1-5, with TRBD1 as a possible D gene (5 bases). CDR1 and CDR2 (germline): MDHEN, SYDVKM. Trimming removed 3 bases from V and 7 bases from J, with 22 bases in between. This CDR3 has 17 amino acids. This CDR3 is CASSLGLGLPRDQPQHF. CDR3 in DNA: TGTGCCAGCAGTTTGGGGCTGGGACTGCCGCGCGACCAGCCCCAGCATTTT.